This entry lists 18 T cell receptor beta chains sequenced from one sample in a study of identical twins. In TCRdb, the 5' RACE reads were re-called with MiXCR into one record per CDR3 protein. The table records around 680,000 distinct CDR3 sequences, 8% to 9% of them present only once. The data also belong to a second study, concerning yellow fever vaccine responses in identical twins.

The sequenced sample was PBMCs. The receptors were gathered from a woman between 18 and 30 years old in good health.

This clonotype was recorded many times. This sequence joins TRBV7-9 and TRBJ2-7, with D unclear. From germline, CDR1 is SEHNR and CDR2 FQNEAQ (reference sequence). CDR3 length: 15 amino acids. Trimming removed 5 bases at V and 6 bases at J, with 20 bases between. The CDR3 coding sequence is TGTGCCAGCAGCCGCTCCGGTGGCAATTCGGGCGAGCAGTACTTC. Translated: CASSRSGGNSGEQYF.

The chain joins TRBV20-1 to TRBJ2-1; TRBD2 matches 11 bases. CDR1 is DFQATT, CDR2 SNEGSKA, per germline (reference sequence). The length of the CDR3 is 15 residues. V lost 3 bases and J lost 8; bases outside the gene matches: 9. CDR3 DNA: TGCAGTGCTAGGGAAATAGCGGGAGGGGTCGATGAGCAGTTCTTC. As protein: CSAREIAGGVDEQFF.

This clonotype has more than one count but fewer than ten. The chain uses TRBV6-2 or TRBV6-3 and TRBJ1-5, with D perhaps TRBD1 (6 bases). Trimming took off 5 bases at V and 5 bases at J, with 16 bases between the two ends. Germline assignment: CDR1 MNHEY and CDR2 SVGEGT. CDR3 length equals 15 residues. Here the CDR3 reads CASSNRELGDQPQHF. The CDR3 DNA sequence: TGTGCCAGCAGTAACAGGGAGCTGGGAGATCAGCCCCAGCATTTT.

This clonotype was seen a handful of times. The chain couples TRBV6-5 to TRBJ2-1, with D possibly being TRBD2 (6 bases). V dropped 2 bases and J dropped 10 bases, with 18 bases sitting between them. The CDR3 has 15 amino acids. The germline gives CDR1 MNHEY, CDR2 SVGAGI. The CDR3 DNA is TGTGCCAGCAGTTACAGGGGACTCAACGAATTGGAGCAGTTCTTC. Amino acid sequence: CASSYRGLNELEQFF.

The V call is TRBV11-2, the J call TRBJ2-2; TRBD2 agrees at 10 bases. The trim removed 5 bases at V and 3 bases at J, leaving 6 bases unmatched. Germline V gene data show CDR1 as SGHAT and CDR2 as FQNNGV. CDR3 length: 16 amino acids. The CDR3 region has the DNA TGTGCCAGCAGCCATAGCGGGAGGTGGCACACCGGGGAGCTGTTTTTT. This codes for CASSHSGRWHTGELFF.

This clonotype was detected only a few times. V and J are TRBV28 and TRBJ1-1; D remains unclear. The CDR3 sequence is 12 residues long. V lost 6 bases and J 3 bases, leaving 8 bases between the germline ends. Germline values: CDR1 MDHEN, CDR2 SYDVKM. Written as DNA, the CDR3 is TGTGCCAGCAGCACCCTCCACACTGAAGCTTTCTTT. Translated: CASSTLHTEAFF.

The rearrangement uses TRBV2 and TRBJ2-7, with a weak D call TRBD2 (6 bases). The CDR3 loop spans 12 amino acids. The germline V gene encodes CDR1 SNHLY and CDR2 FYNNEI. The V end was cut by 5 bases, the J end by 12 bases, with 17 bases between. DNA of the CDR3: TGTGCCAGCAGTACCAAGGGCGGGGTCCCGTACTTC. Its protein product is CASSTKGGVPYF.

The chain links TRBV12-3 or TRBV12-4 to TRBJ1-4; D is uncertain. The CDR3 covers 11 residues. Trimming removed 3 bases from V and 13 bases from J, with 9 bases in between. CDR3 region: CASSLARGLFF. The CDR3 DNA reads TGTGCCAGCAGTTTGGCTCGGGGACTGTTTTTT.

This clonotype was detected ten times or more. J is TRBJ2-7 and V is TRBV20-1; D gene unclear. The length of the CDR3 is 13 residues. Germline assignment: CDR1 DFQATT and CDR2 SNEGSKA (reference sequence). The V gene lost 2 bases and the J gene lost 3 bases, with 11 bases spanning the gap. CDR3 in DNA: TGCAGTGCTAGAAGTAGCTTGGACTACGAGCAGTACTTC. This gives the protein CSARSSLDYEQYF.

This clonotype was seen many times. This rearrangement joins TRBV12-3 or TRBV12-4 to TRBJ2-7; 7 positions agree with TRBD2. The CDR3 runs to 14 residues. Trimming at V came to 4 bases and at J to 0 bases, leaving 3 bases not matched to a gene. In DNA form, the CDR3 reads TGTGCCAGCAGTTCAGGGACTAACTCCTACGAGCAGTACTTC. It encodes CASSSGTNSYEQYF.

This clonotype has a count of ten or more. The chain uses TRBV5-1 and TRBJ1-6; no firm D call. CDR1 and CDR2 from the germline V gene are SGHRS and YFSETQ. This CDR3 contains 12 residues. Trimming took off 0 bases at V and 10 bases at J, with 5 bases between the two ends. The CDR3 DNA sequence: TGCGCCAGCAGCTTGGGGGAGTCACCCCTCCACTTT. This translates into CASSLGESPLHF.

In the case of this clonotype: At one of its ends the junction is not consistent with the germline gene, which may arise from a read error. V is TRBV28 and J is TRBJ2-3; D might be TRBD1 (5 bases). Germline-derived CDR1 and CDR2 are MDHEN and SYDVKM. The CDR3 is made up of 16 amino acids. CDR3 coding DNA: TGTGCCAGCCGTTTTGACAGCACCTCTAGCACAGATACGCAGTATTTT. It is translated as CASRFDSTSSTDTQYF.

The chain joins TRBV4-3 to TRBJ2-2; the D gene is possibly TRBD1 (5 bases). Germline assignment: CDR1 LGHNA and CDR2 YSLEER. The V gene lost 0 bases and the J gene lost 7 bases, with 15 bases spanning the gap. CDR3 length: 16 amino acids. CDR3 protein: CASSQDRSGWGGELFF. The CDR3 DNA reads TGCGCCAGCAGCCAAGATCGTTCAGGGTGGGGCGGGGAGCTGTTTTTT.

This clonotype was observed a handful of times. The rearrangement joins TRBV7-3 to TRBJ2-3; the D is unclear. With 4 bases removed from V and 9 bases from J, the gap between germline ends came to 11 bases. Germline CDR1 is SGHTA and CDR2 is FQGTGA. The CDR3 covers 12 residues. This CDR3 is CASSSGVGTQYF. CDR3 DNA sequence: TGTGCCAGCAGCTCTGGGGTTGGGACGCAGTATTTT.

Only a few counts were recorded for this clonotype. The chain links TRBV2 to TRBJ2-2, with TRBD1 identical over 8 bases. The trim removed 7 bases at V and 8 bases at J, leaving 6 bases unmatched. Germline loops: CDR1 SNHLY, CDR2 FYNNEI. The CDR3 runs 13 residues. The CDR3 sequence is CASTQTGGGELFF. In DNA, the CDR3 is TGTGCCAGCACCCAAACAGGGGGGGGGGAGCTGTTTTTT. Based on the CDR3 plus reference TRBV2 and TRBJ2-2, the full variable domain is EPEVTQTPSHQVTQMGQEVILRCVPISNHLYFYWYRQILGQKVEFLVSFYNNEISEKSEIFDDQFSVERPDGSNFTLKIRSTKLEDSAMYFCASTQTGGGELFFGEGSRLTVL.

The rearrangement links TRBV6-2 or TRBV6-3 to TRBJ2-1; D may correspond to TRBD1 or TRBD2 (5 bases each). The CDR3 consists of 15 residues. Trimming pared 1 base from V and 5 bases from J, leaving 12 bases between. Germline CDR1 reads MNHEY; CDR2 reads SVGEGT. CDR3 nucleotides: TGTGCCAGCAGTTACTTCGGGACCCAAAACAATGAGCAGTTCTTC. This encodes CASSYFGTQNNEQFF.

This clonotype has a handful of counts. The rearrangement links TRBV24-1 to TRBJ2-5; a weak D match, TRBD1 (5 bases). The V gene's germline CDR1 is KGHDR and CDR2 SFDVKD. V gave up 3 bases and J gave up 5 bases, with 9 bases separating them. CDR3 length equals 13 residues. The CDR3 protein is CATSDDPGETQYF. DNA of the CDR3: TGTGCCACCAGTGATGACCCAGGGGAGACCCAGTACTTC.

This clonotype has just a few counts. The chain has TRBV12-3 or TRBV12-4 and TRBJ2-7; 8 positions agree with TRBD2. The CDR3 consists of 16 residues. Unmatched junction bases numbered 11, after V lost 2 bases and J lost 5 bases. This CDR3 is CASSLRLTGRADEQYF. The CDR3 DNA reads TGTGCCAGCAGTTTAAGGTTAACCGGGAGGGCCGACGAGCAGTACTTC.